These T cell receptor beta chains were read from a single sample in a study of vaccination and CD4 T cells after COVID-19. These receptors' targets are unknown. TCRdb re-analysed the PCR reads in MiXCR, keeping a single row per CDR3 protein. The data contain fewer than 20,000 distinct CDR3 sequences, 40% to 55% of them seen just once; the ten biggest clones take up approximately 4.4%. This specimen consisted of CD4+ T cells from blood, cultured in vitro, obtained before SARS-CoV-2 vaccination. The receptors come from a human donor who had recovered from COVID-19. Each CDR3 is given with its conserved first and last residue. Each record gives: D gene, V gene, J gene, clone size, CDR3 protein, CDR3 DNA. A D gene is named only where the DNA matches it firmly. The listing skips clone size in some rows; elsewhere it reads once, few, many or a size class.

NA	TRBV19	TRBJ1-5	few	CASSGTGSNQPQHF	TGTGCCAGTAGTGGGACGGGGAGCAATCAGCCCCAGCATTTT
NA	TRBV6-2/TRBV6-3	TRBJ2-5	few	CASSYSTGVGETQYF	TGTGCCAGCAGTTACTCCACGGGGGTCGGGGAGACCCAGTACTTC
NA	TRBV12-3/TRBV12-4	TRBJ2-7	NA	CASSPYGSTYEQYF	TGTGCCAGCAGTCCGTACGGGTCCACCTACGAGCAGTACTTC
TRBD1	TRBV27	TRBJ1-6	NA	CASSLFSTGVNSPLHF	TGTGCCAGCAGTTTGTTTTCGACAGGGGTAAATTCACCCCTCCACTTT
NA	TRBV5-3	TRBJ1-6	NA	CARRDGQTLGYNSPLHF	TGTGCCAGAAGGGATGGACAGACCCTGGGCTATAATTCACCCCTCCACTTT
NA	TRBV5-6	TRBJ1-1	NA	CASSKRPVPEAFF	TGTGCCAGCAGCAAGCGACCGGTCCCTGAAGCTTTCTTT
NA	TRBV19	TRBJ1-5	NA	CASSMFGGNQPQHF	TGTGCCAGTAGTATGTTTGGGGGCAATCAGCCCCAGCATTTT
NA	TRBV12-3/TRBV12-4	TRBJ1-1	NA	CASSLNPALNTEAFF	TGTGCCAGCAGTTTAAACCCAGCATTGAACACTGAAGCTTTCTTT
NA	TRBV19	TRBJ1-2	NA	CASSIEYSGYTF	TGTGCCAGTAGTATTGAATATAGTGGCTACACCTTC
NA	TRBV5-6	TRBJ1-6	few	CASSLVGGAGNSPLHF	TGTGCCAGCAGCTTGGTAGGTGGTGCGGGGAACTCACCCCTCCACTTT
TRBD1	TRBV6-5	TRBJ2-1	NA	CASSYGDRDRVGQFF	TGTGCCAGCAGTTACGGAGACCGGGACAGGGTGGGGCAGTTCTTC
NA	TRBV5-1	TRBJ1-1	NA	CASSFRGANTEAFF	TGCGCCAGCAGCTTTAGGGGGGCGAACACTGAAGCTTTCTTT
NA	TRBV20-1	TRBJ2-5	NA	CSARYGEETQYF	TGCAGTGCTAGATACGGGGAAGAGACCCAGTACTTC
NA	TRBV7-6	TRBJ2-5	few	CASSLLAETQYF	TGTGCCAGCAGCCTCCTAGCAGAGACCCAGTACTTC
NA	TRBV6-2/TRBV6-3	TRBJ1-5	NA	CASSYGYSNQPQHF	TGTGCCAGCAGTTACGGATATAGCAATCAGCCCCAGCATTTT
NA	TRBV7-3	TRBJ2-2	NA	CASSRSGATGELFF	TGTGCCAGCAGCCGCAGTGGGGCCACCGGGGAGCTGTTTTTT
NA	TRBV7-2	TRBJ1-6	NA	CASSLLAGLKNSPLHF	TGTGCCAGCAGCTTATTAGCGGGGTTAAAGAATTCACCCCTCCACTTT
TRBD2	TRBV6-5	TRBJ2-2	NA	CASSSSHGRGGRDTGELFF	TGTGCCAGCAGTTCCTCCCATGGGCGGGGGGGCCGTGACACCGGGGAGCTGTTTTTT
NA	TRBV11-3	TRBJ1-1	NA	CASSLALGLSTEAFF	TGTGCCAGCAGCTTAGCCCTGGGGTTGTCCACTGAAGCTTTCTTT
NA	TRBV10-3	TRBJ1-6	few	CAISDTGNSPLHF	TGTGCCATCAGTGATACAGGGAATTCACCCCTCCACTTT
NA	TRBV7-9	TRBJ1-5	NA	CASTYSPGNQPQHF	TGTGCCAGCACCTACAGCCCCGGGAACCAGCCCCAGCATTTT
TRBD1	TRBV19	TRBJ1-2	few	CASSLWDSYGYTF	TGTGCCAGTAGTTTGTGGGACAGCTATGGCTACACCTTC
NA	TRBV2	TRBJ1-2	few	CASTRRGSDGYTF	TGTGCCAGCACTCGGAGGGGAAGTGATGGCTACACCTTC
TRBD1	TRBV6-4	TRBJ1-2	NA	CATLPTAGGTYYGYTF	TGTGCCACCCTCCCAACCGCAGGGGGGACATACTATGGCTACACCTTC
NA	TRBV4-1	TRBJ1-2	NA	CASSQGPADYGYTF	TGCGCCAGCAGCCAGGGCCCGGCGGACTATGGCTACACCTTC
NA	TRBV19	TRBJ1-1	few	CASSILGHTEAFF	TGTGCCAGTAGTATCTTGGGACACACTGAAGCTTTCTTT
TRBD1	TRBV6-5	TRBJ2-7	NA	CASSYRHGTGSYEQYF	TGTGCCAGCAGTTACCGGCATGGGACAGGGTCCTACGAGCAGTACTTC
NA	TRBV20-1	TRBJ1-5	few	CSAVQGGDQPQHF	TGCAGTGCTGTACAGGGTGGTGATCAGCCCCAGCATTTT
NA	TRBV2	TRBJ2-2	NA	CASSEAVGPYTGELFF	TGTGCCAGCAGTGAAGCAGTAGGCCCCTACACCGGGGAGCTGTTTTTT
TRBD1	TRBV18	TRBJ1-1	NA	CASSQRDREGTEAFF	TGTGCCAGCTCTCAACGCGACAGGGAGGGCACTGAAGCTTTCTTT
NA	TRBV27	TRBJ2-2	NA	CASSLSDLGELFF	TGTGCCAGCAGTTTATCTGACCTAGGGGAGCTGTTTTTT
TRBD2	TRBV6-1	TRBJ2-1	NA	CASRPLAGGDDEQFF	TGTGCCAGCAGACCTCTAGCGGGAGGCGATGATGAGCAGTTCTTC
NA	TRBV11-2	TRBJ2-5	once	CASSLDLFLTGETQYF	TGTGCCAGCAGCTTAGATCTTTTCCTGACGGGAGAGACCCAGTACTTC
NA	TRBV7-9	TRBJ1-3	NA	CASSSDVTGNTIYF	TGTGCCAGCAGCTCGGACGTAACTGGAAACACCATATATTTT
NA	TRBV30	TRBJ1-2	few	CAWSRELYGYTF	TGTGCCTGGAGTCGGGAGCTTTATGGCTACACCTTC
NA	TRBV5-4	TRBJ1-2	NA	CASSLEGRSWLGYTF	TGTGCCAGCAGCTTGGAAGGTCGGAGTTGGCTCGGCTACACCTTC
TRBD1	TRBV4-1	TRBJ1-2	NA	CASSQETGIGYGYTF	TGCGCCAGCAGCCAAGAGACAGGGATTGGCTATGGCTACACCTTC
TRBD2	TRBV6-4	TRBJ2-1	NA	CASSGTSGGVNEQFF	TGTGCCAGCAGCGGGACTAGCGGGGGCGTCAATGAGCAGTTCTTC
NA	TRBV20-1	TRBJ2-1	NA	CSARDPAGPKVDEQFF	TGCAGTGCTAGAGATCCGGCTGGGCCCAAAGTCGATGAGCAGTTCTTC
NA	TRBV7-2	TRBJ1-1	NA	CASSLDLKTEAFF	TGTGCCAGCAGTTTGGACCTAAAGACTGAAGCTTTCTTT
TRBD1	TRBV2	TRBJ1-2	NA	CASGTDGYGYTF	TGTGCCAGCGGGACAGACGGCTATGGCTACACCTTC
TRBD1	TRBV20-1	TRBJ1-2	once	CSAPHHPGQGNSNYGYTF	TGCAGTGCTCCACATCACCCGGGACAGGGAAACTCAAACTATGGCTACACCTTC
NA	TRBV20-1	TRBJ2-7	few	CSAGVGGLEQYF	TGCAGTGCAGGCGTCGGGGGGCTCGAGCAGTACTTC
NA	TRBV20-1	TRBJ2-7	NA	CSAWAQGGPGNEQYF	TGCAGTGCTTGGGCCCAGGGTGGGCCTGGCAACGAGCAGTACTTC
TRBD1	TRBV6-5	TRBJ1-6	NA	CASSSGTGDIRQNSPLHF	TGTGCCAGCAGTTCCGGGACAGGGGACATTCGTCAGAATTCACCCCTCCACTTT